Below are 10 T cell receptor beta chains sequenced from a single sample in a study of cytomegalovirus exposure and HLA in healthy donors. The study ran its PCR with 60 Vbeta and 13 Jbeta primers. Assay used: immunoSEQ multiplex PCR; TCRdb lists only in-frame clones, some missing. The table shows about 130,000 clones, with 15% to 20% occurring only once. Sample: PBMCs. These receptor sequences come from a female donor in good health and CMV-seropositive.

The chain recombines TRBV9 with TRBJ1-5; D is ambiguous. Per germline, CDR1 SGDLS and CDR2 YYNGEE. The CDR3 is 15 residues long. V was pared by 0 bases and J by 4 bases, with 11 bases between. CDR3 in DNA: TGTGCCAGCAGCGTAGAGGGAGTCAGGAATCAGCCCCAGCATTTT. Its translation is CASSVEGVRNQPQHF.

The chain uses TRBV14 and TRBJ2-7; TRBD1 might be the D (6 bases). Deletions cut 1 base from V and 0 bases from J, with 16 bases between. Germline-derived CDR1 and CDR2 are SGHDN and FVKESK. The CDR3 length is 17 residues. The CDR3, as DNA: TGTGCCAGCAGCCAAGTACAGGGCAAGCGTTACTCCTACGAGCAGTACTTC. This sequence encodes CASSQVQGKRYSYEQYF.

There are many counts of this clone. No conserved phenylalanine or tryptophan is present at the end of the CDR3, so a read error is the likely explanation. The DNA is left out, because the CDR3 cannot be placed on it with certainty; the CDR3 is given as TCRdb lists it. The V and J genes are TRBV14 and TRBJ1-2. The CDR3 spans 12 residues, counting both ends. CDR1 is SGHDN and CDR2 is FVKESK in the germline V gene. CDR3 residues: CASSQGNSLPSS.

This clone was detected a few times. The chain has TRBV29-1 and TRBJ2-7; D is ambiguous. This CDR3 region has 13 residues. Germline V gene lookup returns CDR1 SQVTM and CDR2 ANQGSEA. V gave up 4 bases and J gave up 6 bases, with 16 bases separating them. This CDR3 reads CSVGRNRAAEQYF. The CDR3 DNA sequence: TGCAGCGTTGGTCGTAACAGAGCCGCCGAGCAGTACTTC.

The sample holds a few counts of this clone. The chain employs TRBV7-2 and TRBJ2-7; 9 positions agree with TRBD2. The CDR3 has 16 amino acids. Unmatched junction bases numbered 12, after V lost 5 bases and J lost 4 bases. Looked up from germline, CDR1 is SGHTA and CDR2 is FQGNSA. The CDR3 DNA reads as TGTGCCAGCAGCACCCCCAAAGGCGGGAGGGTATACGAGCAGTACTTC. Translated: CASSTPKGGRVYEQYF.

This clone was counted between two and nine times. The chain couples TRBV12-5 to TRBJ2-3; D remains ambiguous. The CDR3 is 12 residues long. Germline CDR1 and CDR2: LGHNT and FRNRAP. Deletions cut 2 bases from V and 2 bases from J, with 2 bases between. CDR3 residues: CASGLYTDTQYF. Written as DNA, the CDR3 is TGTGCTAGTGGTTTGTACACAGATACGCAGTATTTT. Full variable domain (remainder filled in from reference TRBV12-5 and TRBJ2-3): DARVTQTPRHKVTEMGQEVTMRCQPILGHNTVFWYRQTMMQGLELLAYFRNRAPLDDSGMPKDRFSAEMPDATLATLKIQPSEPRDSAVYFCASGLYTDTQYFGPGTRLTVL.

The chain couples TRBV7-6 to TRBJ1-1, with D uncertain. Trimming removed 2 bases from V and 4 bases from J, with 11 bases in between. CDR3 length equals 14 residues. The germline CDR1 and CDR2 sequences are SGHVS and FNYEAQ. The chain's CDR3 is CASSLSVEGTEAFF. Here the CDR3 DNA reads TGTGCCAGCAGCTTAAGTGTGGAGGGCACTGAAGCTTTCTTT.

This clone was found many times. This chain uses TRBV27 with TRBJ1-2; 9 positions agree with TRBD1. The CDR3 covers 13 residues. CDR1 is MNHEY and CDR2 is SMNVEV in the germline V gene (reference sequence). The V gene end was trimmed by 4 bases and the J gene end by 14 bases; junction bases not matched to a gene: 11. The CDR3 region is CASSSEGQGPGTF. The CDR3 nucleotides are TGTGCCAGCAGTTCGGAGGGACAGGGACCAGGGACCTTC.

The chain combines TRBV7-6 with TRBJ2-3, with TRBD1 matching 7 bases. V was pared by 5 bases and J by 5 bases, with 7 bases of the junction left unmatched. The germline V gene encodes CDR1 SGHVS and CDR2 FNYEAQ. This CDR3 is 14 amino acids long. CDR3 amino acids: CASSIPSGGDTQYF. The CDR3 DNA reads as TGTGCCAGCAGCATCCCTTCAGGGGGAGATACGCAGTATTTT.

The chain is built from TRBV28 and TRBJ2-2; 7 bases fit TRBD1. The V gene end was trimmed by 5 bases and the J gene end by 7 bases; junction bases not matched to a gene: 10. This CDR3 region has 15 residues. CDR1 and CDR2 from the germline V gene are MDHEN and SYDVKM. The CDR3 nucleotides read TGTGCCAGCAGTACTAATGGCGCAGGGGGCGGGGAGCTGTTTTTT. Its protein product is CASSTNGAGGGELFF.